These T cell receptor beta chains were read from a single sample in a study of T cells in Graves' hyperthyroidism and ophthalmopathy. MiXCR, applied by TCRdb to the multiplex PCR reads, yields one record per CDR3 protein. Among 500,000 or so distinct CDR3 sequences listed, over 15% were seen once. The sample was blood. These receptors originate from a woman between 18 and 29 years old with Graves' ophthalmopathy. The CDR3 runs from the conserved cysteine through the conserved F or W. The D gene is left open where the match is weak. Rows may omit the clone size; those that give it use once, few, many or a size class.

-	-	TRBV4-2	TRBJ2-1	CASSPRWDEQFF	TGTGCCAGCAGCCCAAGATGGGATGAGCAGTTCTTC
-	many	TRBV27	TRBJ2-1	CASSPVTSGSYNEQFF	TGTGCCAGCAGTCCTGTTACGTCCGGCTCCTACAATGAGCAGTTCTTC
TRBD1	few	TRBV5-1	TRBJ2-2	CASRQGAGELFF	TGCGCCAGCAGACAGGGGGCCGGGGAGCTGTTTTTT
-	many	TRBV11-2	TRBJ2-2	CASSLGPGPGELFF	TGTGCCAGCAGCTTAGGTCCGGGTCCCGGGGAGCTGTTTTTT
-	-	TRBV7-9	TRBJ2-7	CASSSVGRGSYEQYF	TGTGCCAGCAGCTCGGTGGGGCGGGGCTCATACGAGCAGTACTTC
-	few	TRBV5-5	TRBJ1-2	CASSLGVDISNYGYTF	TGTGCCAGCAGCTTGGGGGTGGACATCTCAAACTATGGCTACACCTTC
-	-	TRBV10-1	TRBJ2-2	CASSVSSLGELFF	TGCGCCAGCAGTGTGAGTTCCCTCGGGGAGCTGTTTTTT
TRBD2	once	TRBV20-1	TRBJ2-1	CSAEGLAGRSNEQFF	TGCAGTGCCGAGGGACTAGCGGGACGGAGCAATGAGCAGTTCTTC
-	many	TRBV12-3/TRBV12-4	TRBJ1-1	CASGQINTEAFF	TGTGCCAGCGGTCAGATTAACACTGAAGCTTTCTTT
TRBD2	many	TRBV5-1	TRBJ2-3	CASSLAGSGGMIDTQYF	TGCGCCAGCAGCTTGGCCGGAAGCGGGGGCATGATAGATACGCAGTATTTT
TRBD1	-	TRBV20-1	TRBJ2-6	CSARSRDRVEFGANVLTF	TGCAGTGCTAGGTCCAGGGACAGGGTTGAGTTTGGGGCCAACGTCCTGACTTTC
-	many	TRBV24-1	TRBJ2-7	CATSDSMGGYEQYF	TGTGCCACCAGTGATTCCATGGGGGGCTACGAGCAGTACTTC
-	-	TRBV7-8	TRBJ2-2	CASSLASRNTGELFF	TGTGCCAGCAGCTTAGCTAGCAGGAACACCGGGGAGCTGTTTTTT
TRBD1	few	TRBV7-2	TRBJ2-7	CASSSDRGRYEQYF	TGTGCCAGCAGCTCAGACAGGGGGCGGTACGAGCAGTACTTC
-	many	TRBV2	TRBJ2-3	CASHTGFTDTQYF	TGTGCCAGTCATACAGGGTTCACAGATACGCAGTATTTT
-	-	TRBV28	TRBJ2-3	CTSSPPDRSTDTQYF	TGTACCAGCAGTCCCCCGGACAGAAGCACAGATACGCAGTATTTT
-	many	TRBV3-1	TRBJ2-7	CASSQEPQVQPREQYF	TGTGCCAGCAGCCAAGAGCCCCAGGTCCAGCCTCGCGAGCAGTACTTC
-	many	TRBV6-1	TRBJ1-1	CASRIRQTLTEAFF	TGTGCCAGCAGGATTAGACAGACACTCACTGAAGCTTTCTTT
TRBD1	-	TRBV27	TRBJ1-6	CASSATGSSNSPPHF	TGTGCCAGCAGTGCGACAGGGAGTTCTAACTCACCCCCCCACTTT
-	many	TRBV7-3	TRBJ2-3	CASSSYAVTDTQYF	TGTGCCAGCAGCTCCTACGCAGTTACAGATACGCAGTATTTT
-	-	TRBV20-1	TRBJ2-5	CSAPGLAGTQYF	TGCAGTGCCCCGGGACTCGCGGGGACCCAGTACTTC
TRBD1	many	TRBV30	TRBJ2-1	CACNRDRGWDEQFF	TGTGCCTGTAACCGGGACAGGGGATGGGATGAGCAGTTCTTC
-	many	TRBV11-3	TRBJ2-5	CASSEGLIQETQYF	TGTGCCAGCAGCGAGGGACTCATCCAAGAGACCCAGTACTTC
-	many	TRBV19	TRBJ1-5	CASSTTGDLDNQPQHF	TGTGCCAGTAGTACGACGGGGGACTTGGACAATCAGCCCCAGCATTTT
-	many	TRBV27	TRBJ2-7	CASSLKGSYYEQYF	TGTGCCAGCAGTTTAAAAGGGTCCTACTACGAGCAGTACTTC
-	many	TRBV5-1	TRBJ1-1	CASSLGAANTEAFF	TGCGCCAGCAGCTTGGGGGCAGCCAACACTGAAGCTTTCTTT
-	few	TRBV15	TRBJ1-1	CATSRDPGTRFEAFF	TGTGCCACCAGCAGAGATCCAGGGACGAGATTTGAAGCTTTCTTT
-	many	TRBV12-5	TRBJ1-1	CASATGGGTEAFF	TGTGCTAGTGCTACGGGGGGGGGCACTGAAGCTTTCTTT